This TCR beta chain comes out of a study of blood T cell repertoires in COVID-19. Looking at the study overall: Acute and convalescent COVID-19 specimens originated in the United States, Italy and Spain. Nucleic acid was either cDNA or gDNA, and it came from T cells, B-cell-depleted T cells, or PBMCs.

V trimming: 1 base; J trimming: 3 bases; junction bases outside the gene matches: 6. This CDR3 comprises 17 residues. Germline values: CDR1 SGHTA, CDR2 FQGTGA. Methods used by the authors: The assay estimated nucleated cells by amplifying reference gene primers. The method was immunoSEQ multiplex PCR; TCRdb's version includes in-frame clones alone and lacks a portion of them. That table supplies the V and J calls and clone size; D and trimming were determined from the DNA. Of approximately 210,000 clones listed, 70% to 90% are singletons. The specimen was PBMCs or T cells enriched from blood (not recorded which). This clonotype was sampled from a woman aged 50 to 60 with acute COVID-19. The rearrangement uses TRBV7-3 and TRBJ2-3, with 11 bases identical to TRBD2. CDR3 region: CASSLNRLAGMTDTQYF. CDR3 coding DNA: TGTGCCAGCAGCTTAAACCGACTAGCGGGAATGACAGATACGCAGTATTTT.